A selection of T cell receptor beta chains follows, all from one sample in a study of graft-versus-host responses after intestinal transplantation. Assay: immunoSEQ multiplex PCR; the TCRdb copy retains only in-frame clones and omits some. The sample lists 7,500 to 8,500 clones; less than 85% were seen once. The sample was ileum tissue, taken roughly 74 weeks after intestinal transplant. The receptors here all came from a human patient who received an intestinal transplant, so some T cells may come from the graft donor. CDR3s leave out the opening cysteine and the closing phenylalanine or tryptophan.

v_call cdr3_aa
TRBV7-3 ASSLLVTDTQY
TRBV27 ASSDRDRGNYGYT
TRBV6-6 ASSTHLTSGRKL
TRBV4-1 ASSQEFSSGNTIY
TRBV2 ASTRDYSSYEQY
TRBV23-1 ASSPGQGFGCNTGELF
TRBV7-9 ATGSEPDKNIQY
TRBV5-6 ASSLLTSDTDTQY
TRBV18 ASSDQPGGTEAF
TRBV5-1 ASSLGDSTAKQY
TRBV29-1 SVERNYEQY
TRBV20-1 SARGFYEQY
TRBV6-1 ASSGGWGPAYEQY
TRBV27 ASSTQPTTYGYT
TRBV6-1 ASSVGTERYQPQH
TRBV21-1 ASSKGRQGKTQY
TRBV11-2 ASSLVAGGPYEQY